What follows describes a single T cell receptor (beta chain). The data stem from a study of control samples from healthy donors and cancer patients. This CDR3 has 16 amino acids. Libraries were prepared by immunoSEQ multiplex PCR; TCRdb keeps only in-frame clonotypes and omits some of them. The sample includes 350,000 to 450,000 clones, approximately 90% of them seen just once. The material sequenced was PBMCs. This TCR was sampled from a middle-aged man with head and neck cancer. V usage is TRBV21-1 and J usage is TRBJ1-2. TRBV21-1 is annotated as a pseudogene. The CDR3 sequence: CASSKLEATQLYGYTF. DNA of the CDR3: TGTGCCAGCAGCAAACTGGAGGCAACACAACTCTATGGCTACACCTTC.